These 27 T cell receptor beta chains came from one sample sequenced in a study of T cells after yellow fever vaccination. TCRdb re-analysed the 5' RACE reads in MiXCR, keeping a single row per CDR3 protein. The sample records approximately 550,000 distinct CDR3 sequences, around an eighth being singletons. The source was PBMCs, collected on the day of the yellow fever booster vaccination. Receptors originate from a young man who received the YFV17D yellow fever vaccine.

The genes are TRBV10-3 and TRBJ2-3; 9 bases align to TRBD1. The CDR3 is 15 amino acids. The V gene end was trimmed by 6 bases and the J gene end by 2 bases; junction bases not matched to a gene: 6. Germline V gene data show CDR1 as ENHRY and CDR2 as SYGVKD. CDR3 sequence (DNA): TGTGCCATCAGCCGGGACAGGGCCACCACAGATACGCAGTATTTT. Its protein is CAISRDRATTDTQYF.

The chain uses TRBV25-1 and TRBJ2-1, with D perhaps TRBD2 (6 bases). This CDR3 contains 15 residues. Trimming pared 4 bases from V and 4 bases from J, leaving 14 bases between. Germline V lookup: CDR1 MGHDK, CDR2 SYGVNS. The CDR3 protein is CASSGVASAYNEQFF. For the CDR3, the DNA is TGTGCCAGCAGTGGGGTGGCTAGCGCATACAATGAGCAGTTCTTC.

This clonotype was picked up a small number of times. The rearrangement uses TRBV5-1 and TRBJ2-5, with 10 bases that match TRBD2. This CDR3 is 16 amino acids long. CDR1 is SGHRS, CDR2 YFSETQ, per germline. J was trimmed by 0 bases and V by 2 bases; bases with no gene match: 4. CDR3 nucleotides: TGCGCCAGCAGCTTCCTGGGACTAGCGAACCAAGAGACCCAGTACTTC. Protein product: CASSFLGLANQETQYF.

This clonotype was seen a handful of times. J is TRBJ2-5 and V is TRBV3-1; D is undetermined. Germline V lookup: CDR1 LGHDT, CDR2 YNNKEL (reference sequence). V dropped 1 base and J dropped 4 bases, with 13 bases sitting between them. This CDR3 region has 15 residues. The DNA of the CDR3 is TGTGCCAGCAGCCAAGTATCCGGAGTACGAGAGACCCAGTACTTC. Amino acid sequence: CASSQVSGVRETQYF.

The chain uses TRBV2 and TRBJ2-5, with 7 bases matching TRBD1. V shed 4 bases, J shed 0 bases, and the junction held 8 bases outside the gene matches. Germline values: CDR1 SNHLY, CDR2 FYNNEI. CDR3 length: 16 residues. CDR3 amino acids: CASSGATGQYQETQYF. CDR3 nucleotides: TGTGCCAGCAGTGGGGCAACGGGACAGTACCAAGAGACCCAGTACTTC.

This clonotype was detected only a few times. The V call is TRBV4-3, the J call TRBJ2-1; D possibly corresponds to TRBD2 (6 bases). The germline V and J ends were trimmed by 5 bases and 8 bases, with 19 bases remaining between them. The germline gives CDR1 LGHNA, CDR2 YSLEER. CDR3 length: 15 amino acids. The CDR3 is CASSSGLRSSDEQFF. CDR3 sequence (DNA): TGCGCCAGCAGCTCGGGACTGCGGTCTTCCGATGAGCAGTTCTTC.

This chain connects TRBV7-8 to TRBJ2-4; D ambiguous. Germline CDR1 SGHVS, CDR2 FQNEAQ. Trimming cost V 1 base and J 9 bases, with 7 bases left between them. The CDR3 is 12 residues long. CDR3 loop: CASSLDLGIQYF. The CDR3 nucleotides read TGTGCCAGCAGCTTAGACCTCGGCATTCAGTACTTC.

This clonotype was observed a few times. This rearrangement joins TRBV6-2 or TRBV6-3 to TRBJ2-7; 7 bases agree with TRBD2. Trimming cost V 4 bases and J 5 bases; bases outside gene matches: 8. CDR3 length equals 14 residues. Germline assignment: CDR1 MNHEY and CDR2 SVGEGT. CDR3 nucleotide sequence: TGTGCCAGCAGTTTCGGGACTACACGACACGAGCAGTACTTC. It yields the protein CASSFGTTRHEQYF.

This clonotype was counted a few times. The chain combines TRBV29-1 with TRBJ2-1; the match to TRBD2 covers 12 bases. Per germline, CDR1 SQVTM and CDR2 ANQGSEA. V shed 4 bases, J shed 1 base, and the junction held 14 bases outside the gene matches. This CDR3 contains 19 residues. The CDR3 bases are TGCAGCGTTGCTCCGCTGCTAGCGGGAGGGCCATCATCCTACAATGAGCAGTTCTTC. Its protein product is CSVAPLLAGGPSSYNEQFF.

This clonotype showed up just once. CDR3 sequence: CASSFTRDSTGELFF. For the CDR3, the DNA is TGTGCCAGCAGCTTCACGAGGGATTCGACCGGGGAGCTGTTTTTT. The V and J genes are TRBV7-2 and TRBJ2-2; a possible D gene is TRBD2 (5 bases). V lost 3 bases, J lost 5 bases, and 13 bases lay in between. This CDR3 has 15 residues. Germline V lookup: CDR1 SGHTA, CDR2 FQGNSA.

J is TRBJ1-2 and V is TRBV29-1; 8 bases align to TRBD1. The CDR3 length is 13 residues. The trim removed 7 bases at V and 5 bases at J, leaving 9 bases unmatched. Germline-derived CDR1 and CDR2 are SQVTM and ANQGSEA. DNA for the CDR3: TGCAGCGCCGACAGGGGACCGATTTATGGCTACACCTTC. Translation: CSADRGPIYGYTF.

There are a few counts of this clonotype. This chain uses TRBV29-1 with TRBJ2-1, with 7 bases aligning to TRBD2. After removal of 7 bases from V and 8 bases from J, the junction contained 11 bases not matched to a gene. The CDR3 runs to 13 residues. Germline lookup yields CDR1 SQVTM and CDR2 ANQGSEA. CDR3 sequence: CSADGRTLDEQFF. The CDR3 DNA reads as TGCAGCGCCGACGGGAGGACTTTGGATGAGCAGTTCTTC.

The sample holds many counts of this clonotype. This rearrangement joins TRBV11-2 to TRBJ2-3; the D gene is possibly TRBD1 (6 bases). The CDR3 contains 16 residues. Trimming cost V 0 bases and J 4 bases, with 14 bases left between them. CDR1 and CDR2 from the germline V gene are SGHAT and FQNNGV. For the CDR3, the DNA is TGTGCCAGCAGCTTAGAGTGGGGGCTAATGGCAGATACGCAGTATTTT. Its protein product is CASSLEWGLMADTQYF.

This clonotype has just a few counts. The gene calls are TRBV18 and TRBJ1-5; D possibly corresponds to TRBD1 (5 bases). CDR1 and CDR2 (germline): KGHSH, LQKENI. The CDR3 extends over 16 amino acids. V dropped 1 base and J dropped 1 base, with 11 bases sitting between them. The CDR3 nucleotides read TGTGCCAGCTCACCACGAGGGGTCCGAAGCAATCAGCCCCAGCATTTT. Protein: CASSPRGVRSNQPQHF.

The J gene is TRBJ2-1, the V gene TRBV6-5, with D perhaps TRBD2 (6 bases). Germline V CDR1 and CDR2: MNHEY, SVGAGI. The ends were cut back, 6 bases at V and 2 bases at J, with 23 bases in the middle. This CDR3 is built from 18 residues. CDR3 protein: CASSRSSGYGGAYNEQFF. CDR3 DNA: TGTGCCAGCAGCCGCAGTTCCGGTTACGGGGGTGCCTACAATGAGCAGTTCTTC.

This clonotype was recorded a few times. V and J are TRBV7-9 and TRBJ2-7, with D perhaps TRBD1 (6 bases). CDR1 and CDR2 (germline): SEHNR, FQNEAQ (reference sequence). The ends were cut back, 4 bases at V and 4 bases at J, with 11 bases in the middle. CDR3 length: 13 residues. The CDR3 coding sequence is TGTGCCAGCAGCTACGGGACAAATTACGAGCAGTACTTC. Its translation is CASSYGTNYEQYF.

The rearrangement uses TRBV9 and TRBJ2-1; maybe TRBD2 (6 bases). V lost 0 bases to trimming and J lost 12 bases, with 10 bases between them. The CDR3 spans 12 residues. CDR1 and CDR2 (germline): SGDLS, YYNGEE. The CDR3 DNA reads as TGTGCCAGCAGCGTAGTTTCGGGAGCGCAGTTCTTC. Translated, it gives CASSVVSGAQFF.

This clonotype came up a few times. The V call is TRBV7-9, the J call TRBJ2-5, with 9 positions matching TRBD2. V shed 3 bases, J shed 2 bases, and the junction held 10 bases outside the gene matches. This CDR3 is built from 17 residues. CDR1 is SEHNR and CDR2 is FQNEAQ in the germline V gene (reference sequence). The CDR3 region is CASSFYRLAVLQETQYF. CDR3 in DNA: TGTGCCAGCAGCTTTTATAGACTAGCGGTTCTTCAAGAGACCCAGTACTTC. Filled out from reference TRBV7-9 and TRBJ2-5, the complete variable domain reads DTGVSQNPRHKITKRGQNVTFRCDPISEHNRLYWYRQTLGQGPEFLTYFQNEAQLEKSRLLSDRFSAERPKGSFSTLEIQRTEQGDSAMYLCASSFYRLAVLQETQYFGPGTRLLVL.

The chain uses TRBV5-4 and TRBJ2-7; D unresolved. CDR3 length: 12 amino acids. The germline V gene encodes CDR1 SGHNT and CDR2 YYREEE (reference sequence). The V and J ends lost 1 base and 6 bases respectively, with 8 bases between them. The CDR3 loop reads CASSLPNGEQYF. The DNA for the CDR3 is TGTGCCAGCAGCTTGCCGAACGGCGAGCAGTACTTC.

This clonotype was detected only a few times. V gene TRBV6-4 combines with J gene TRBJ1-1; perhaps TRBD1 as D (6 bases). Trimming left V 3 bases short and J 4 bases short, with 12 bases between. CDR1 MRHNA and CDR2 SNTAGT come from the germline V gene. CDR3 length: 14 amino acids. Here the CDR3 reads CASSEGGQPTEAFF. The CDR3 DNA sequence: TGTGCCAGCAGTGAGGGAGGACAGCCCACTGAAGCTTTCTTT.

The gene calls are TRBV6-1 and TRBJ1-1, with D perhaps matching TRBD1 (6 bases). The CDR3 has 14 amino acids. Germline CDR1 MNHNS, CDR2 SASEGT. The ends were cut back, 5 bases at V and 5 bases at J, with 15 bases in the middle. This CDR3 is CASSKGGLGTEAFF. In nucleotides, the CDR3 is TGTGCCAGCAGTAAGGGGGGGCTTGGAACTGAAGCTTTCTTT.

This sequence joins TRBV7-2 and TRBJ1-6; D remains ambiguous. V lost 2 bases and J lost 0, with 11 bases in between. The CDR3 has 17 amino acids. Per the germline V gene, CDR1 is SGHTA and CDR2 is FQGNSA. The CDR3 DNA reads TGTGCCAGCAGCTTATTTATACGGAGCTCCTATAATTCACCCCTCCACTTT. It encodes CASSLFIRSSYNSPLHF.

V and J are TRBV7-2 and TRBJ2-3, with 11 nucleotides matching TRBD2. Germline-derived CDR1 and CDR2 are SGHTA and FQGNSA. V was pared by 6 bases and J by 5 bases, with 10 bases of the junction left unmatched. This CDR3 spans 16 amino acids. The chain's CDR3 is CASSPRLAGSVDTQYF. DNA for the CDR3: TGTGCCAGCAGTCCCCGACTAGCGGGATCGGTAGATACGCAGTATTTT.

V usage is TRBV18 and J usage is TRBJ2-2; D remains ambiguous. There are 15 residues in the CDR3. The V end lost 0 bases, the J end lost 6 bases, and 11 bases lay between the germline ends. Germline values: CDR1 KGHSH, CDR2 LQKENI. CDR3 coding DNA: TGTGCCAGCTCACCACCGGGTCGCGCCCCCGGGGAGCTGTTTTTT. As protein: CASSPPGRAPGELFF. Drawing the rest from reference TRBV18 and TRBJ2-2, the complete variable domain is NAGVMQNPRHLVRRRGQEARLRCSPMKGHSHVYWYRQLPEEGLKFMVYLQKENIIDESGMPKERFSAEFPKEGPSILRIQQVVRGDSAAYFCASSPPGRAPGELFFGEGSRLTVL.

CDR3 DNA: TGTGCCAGCTCACCCAAGACAGGACCCTCCTACGAGCAGTACTTC. Translation gives CASSPKTGPSYEQYF. The chain is built from TRBV18 and TRBJ2-7; D is possibly TRBD1 (6 bases). Trimming pared 3 bases from V and 0 bases from J, leaving 12 bases between. The germline CDR1 and CDR2 sequences are KGHSH and LQKENI. The CDR3 runs to 15 residues.

The chain couples TRBV2 to TRBJ1-1; D gene ambiguous. V was trimmed by 2 bases and J by 8 bases, leaving 9 bases between them. The germline gives CDR1 SNHLY, CDR2 FYNNEI. This CDR3 comprises 12 residues. As DNA, the CDR3 is TGTGCCAGCAGTGAAAGGCCGGTAGAAGCTTTCTTT. It encodes CASSERPVEAFF.

The chain recombines TRBV7-2 with TRBJ2-1, with a weak D call TRBD2 (6 bases). The germline V gene encodes CDR1 SGHTA and CDR2 FQGNSA. The CDR3 contains 16 residues. The germline V and J ends were trimmed by 6 bases and 2 bases, with 17 bases remaining between them. This CDR3 is CASSLGSGVTYNEQFF. In nucleotides, the CDR3 is TGTGCCAGCAGTCTTGGGTCGGGAGTGACCTACAATGAGCAGTTCTTC.